This TCR beta chain originates from a study of cytomegalovirus exposure and HLA in healthy donors. Germline lookup yields CDR1 SGHDN and CDR2 FVKESK. V lost 2 bases to trimming and J lost 7 bases; unmatched junction nucleotides: 8. There are 15 residues in the CDR3. Amplification used 60 Vbeta primers and 13 Jbeta primers. Generated by immunoSEQ multiplex PCR, the TCRdb table keeps only in-frame clones and is missing some. The sample has about 150,000 clones, 82% seen once. The chain links TRBV14 to TRBJ2-4, with TRBD1 identical over 7 bases. This clonotype was obtained from a woman aged 45-65 years in good health and CMV-seropositive. The sample comprised PBMCs. This chain's CDR3 is CASSQSDRDLNIQYF. DNA for the CDR3: TGTGCCAGCAGCCAATCCGACAGGGATCTGAACATTCAGTACTTC.